By frequency, the clone carrying this T cell receptor (beta chain) registers medium-sized. Its antigen remains unidentified. TCRdb reprocessed the 10x single-cell sequencing reads, keeping one entry per CDR3 protein, no DNA. The clone table shows about 1,200 distinct CDR3 sequences, with the ten largest holding less than 10%. This entry is derived from a study of CD8 T cells in cerebrospinal fluid in Alzheimer's disease. Study details: CSF T cell clonal expansion was assessed by plate-based nested PCR and droplet-based sequencing. Study-level findings and limits: Patients with mild cognitive impairment or Alzheimer's disease had a larger top CSF clone percentage than controls.

The specimen was cerebrospinal fluid. The clonotype was recovered from a human donor in good health.

CDR3: CASSELGNSPLHF. The V gene is TRBV6-1, the J gene TRBJ1-6. Germline values: CDR1 MNHNS, CDR2 SASEGT. The length of the CDR3 is 13 residues.